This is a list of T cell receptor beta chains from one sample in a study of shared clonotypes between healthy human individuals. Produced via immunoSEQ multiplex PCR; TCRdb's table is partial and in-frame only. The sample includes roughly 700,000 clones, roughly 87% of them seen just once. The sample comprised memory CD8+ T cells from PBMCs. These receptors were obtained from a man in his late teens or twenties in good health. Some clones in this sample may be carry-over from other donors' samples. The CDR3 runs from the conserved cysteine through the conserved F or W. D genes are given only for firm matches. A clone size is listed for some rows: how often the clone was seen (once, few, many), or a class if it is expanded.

CDR3: CASSLVSAGDTEAFF
DNA: TGTGCCAGCAGCTTAGTTTCTGCAGGGGACACTGAAGCTTTCTTT
D: .
V: TRBV11-2
J: TRBJ1-1
size: .

CDR3: CASSQLSDRGRPGDYGYTF
DNA: TGCGCCAGCAGCCAATTGAGCGACAGGGGGCGTCCAGGAGACTATGGCTACACCTTC
D: TRBD1
V: TRBV4-3
J: TRBJ1-2
size: .

CDR3: CASSLTWTSGRTLISDTQYF
DNA: TGTGCCAGCAGTCTTACCTGGACTAGCGGGAGAACCTTAATTTCAGATACGCAGTATTTT
D: TRBD2
V: TRBV28
J: TRBJ2-3
size: .

CDR3: CASSPGLNGQPQHF
DNA: TGTGCCAGCAGCCCGGGACTCAACGGCCAGCCCCAGCATTTT
D: .
V: TRBV6-1
J: TRBJ1-5
size: .

CDR3: CASSQDIGDRVNYEQYF
DNA: TGCGCCAGCAGCCAAGATATAGGGGACAGGGTGAACTACGAGCAGTACTTC
D: TRBD1
V: TRBV4-1
J: TRBJ2-7
size: .

CDR3: CASSLELLGGGGEQYF
DNA: TGTGCCAGCAGCTTGGAACTCCTGGGAGGGGGAGGCGAGCAGTACTTC
D: .
V: TRBV5-6
J: TRBJ2-7
size: .

CDR3: CASSPQRGSYNEQFF
DNA: TGCGCCAGCAGCCCCCAGCGGGGATCCTACAATGAGCAGTTCTTC
D: TRBD2
V: TRBV4-1
J: TRBJ2-1
size: .

CDR3: CASSLSGYNEQFF
DNA: TGCGCCAGCAGCTTGTCCGGGTACAATGAGCAGTTCTTC
D: .
V: TRBV5-1
J: TRBJ2-1
size: .

CDR3: CASRDYREIGYNEQFF
DNA: TGTGCCAGCAGGGACTACAGGGAAATTGGCTACAATGAGCAGTTCTTC
D: .
V: TRBV6-6
J: TRBJ2-1
size: .

CDR3: CATSRRSTDTQYF
DNA: TGTGCCACCTCGCGTCGGAGCACAGATACGCAGTATTTT
D: .
V: TRBV15
J: TRBJ2-3
size: .

CDR3: CASTERGANQPQHF
DNA: TGTGCCAGCACCGAACGGGGGGCAAATCAGCCCCAGCATTTT
D: .
V: TRBV28
J: TRBJ1-5
size: .

CDR3: CASSSQVVASNQPQHF
DNA: TGTGCCAGCAGCTCCCAAGTGGTAGCGAGCAATCAGCCCCAGCATTTT
D: .
V: TRBV7-8
J: TRBJ1-5
size: .

CDR3: CASSFGLAGATYEQYF
DNA: TGTGCCAGCAGCTTCGGGCTAGCGGGGGCCACCTACGAGCAGTACTTC
D: TRBD2
V: TRBV7-2
J: TRBJ2-7
size: .

CDR3: CSVSHEQFF
DNA: TGCAGCGTTTCCCATGAGCAGTTCTTC
D: .
V: TRBV29-1
J: TRBJ2-1
size: .

CDR3: CASRHTGELFF
DNA: TGTGCCAGCCGACACACCGGGGAGCTGTTTTTT
D: .
V: TRBV25-1
J: TRBJ2-2
size: .

CDR3: CASSLAGREQFF
DNA: TGTGCCAGCAGTTTAGCGGGACGTGAGCAGTTCTTC
D: TRBD2
V: TRBV6-6
J: TRBJ2-1
size: once

CDR3: CASSSGQGNYGYTF
DNA: TGTGCCAGCAGTTCGGGACAGGGAAACTATGGCTACACCTTC
D: TRBD1
V: TRBV28
J: TRBJ1-2
size: .

CDR3: CASSSTGLSSYEQYF
DNA: TGTGCCAGCAGTTCTACAGGATTAAGCTCCTACGAGCAGTACTTC
D: .
V: TRBV27
J: TRBJ2-7
size: .

CDR3: CASSPFVGSGELFF
DNA: TGTGCCAGCAGCCCCTTTGTGGGATCCGGGGAGCTGTTTTTT
D: .
V: TRBV28
J: TRBJ2-2
size: .

CDR3: CASSIRLGRDNSPLHF
DNA: TGTGCCAGCAGCATACGACTGGGGAGGGATAATTCACCCCTCCACTTT
D: .
V: TRBV5-6
J: TRBJ1-6
size: .

CDR3: CASRSGTSGGETQYF
DNA: TGTGCCAGCAGATCCGGGACTAGCGGGGGGGAGACCCAGTACTTC
D: TRBD2
V: TRBV2
J: TRBJ2-5
size: .

CDR3: CAIRGTRNYGYTF
DNA: TGTGCCATCAGGGGGACAAGGAACTATGGCTACACCTTC
D: .
V: TRBV10-3
J: TRBJ1-2
size: .

CDR3: CASRECRGACEAFF
DNA: TGTGCCAGCAGAGAGTGTCGGGGGGCTTGTGAAGCTTTCTTT
D: .
V: TRBV6-5
J: TRBJ1-1
size: .

CDR3: CASATGRYGYTF
DNA: TGTGCCAGCGCGACAGGGCGCTATGGCTACACCTTC
D: TRBD1
V: TRBV9
J: TRBJ1-2
size: .

CDR3: CASSLDRGPGNTIYF
DNA: TGTGCCAGCAGCTTAGATCGGGGTCCAGGAAACACCATATATTTT
D: .
V: TRBV11-2
J: TRBJ1-3
size: .

CDR3: CASSFAGFNQPQHF
DNA: TGTGCCAGCAGTTTCGCAGGCTTCAATCAGCCCCAGCATTTT
D: .
V: TRBV14
J: TRBJ1-5
size: .

CDR3: CASSHLEAFF
DNA: TGTGCCAGCAGTCACCTAGAAGCTTTCTTT
D: .
V: TRBV2
J: TRBJ1-1
size: few